A selection of T cell receptor beta chains follows, all from one sample in a study of long-term antiretroviral therapy in people with HIV. Clones were read by immunoSEQ multiplex PCR, and TCRdb kept only the in-frame ones, dropping some. The data hold about 17,000 clones, with 76% observed a single time. Here the sequenced sample was unsorted PBMCs, taken roughly 2.5 years before starting antiretroviral therapy. These TCRs come from a woman aged 45 to 65 with HIV. CDR3s include the opening cysteine and the closing phenylalanine or tryptophan. Fields, in order: J gene, V gene, D gene, clone size, CDR3 length, CDR3 DNA, CDR3 protein. The D gene is left open where the match is weak. A row's size may be missing; if present it is once, few, many or a size class.

>TRBJ2-2|TRBV5-1|NA|NA|16
TGCGCCAGCAGCCAGGGGTCTTCGGCGGGGACCGGGGAGCTGTTTTTT
CASSQGSSAGTGELFF
>TRBJ2-7|TRBV4-1|NA|once|14
TGCGCCAGCAGCCTCCCAGGACCCTCCTACGAGCAGTACTTC
CASSLPGPSYEQYF
>TRBJ1-2|TRBV10-2|NA|NA|13
TGCGCCAGCAGTGATACAAAAAACTATGGCTACACCTTC
CASSDTKNYGYTF
>TRBJ1-2|TRBV30|TRBD1|NA|16
TGTGCCTGGACCCGGGACAGGGGGCGCGGTAGCTATGGCTACACCTTC
CAWTRDRGRGSYGYTF
>TRBJ1-3|TRBV7-2|TRBD1|once|15
TGTGCCAGCAGCTCGATGGGAGGGGGCGGAAACACCATATATTTT
CASSSMGGGGNTIYF
>TRBJ2-7|TRBV4-1|NA|NA|12
TGCGCCAGCAGCCAAGGGGGATCCGAGCAGTACTTC
CASSQGGSEQYF
>TRBJ1-2|TRBV6-1|NA|NA|15
TGTGCCACACAACCAGCGACAGCTCCCTCCTATGGCTACACCTTC
CATQPATAPSYGYTF
>TRBJ1-1|TRBV29-1|NA|NA|13
TGCAGCGCCTTATCCCGGGACAACAGATCGGCTTTCTTT
CSALSRDNRSAFF
>TRBJ1-1|TRBV18|NA|NA|13
TGTGCCAGCCGAACTCAGGGAGAGACTGAAGCTTTCTTT
CASRTQGETEAFF
>TRBJ2-5|TRBV5-1|TRBD2|NA|17
TGCGCCAGCAGCTTGGGACTAGCAGTTGGGTACCAAGAGACCCAGTACTTC
CASSLGLAVGYQETQYF
>TRBJ1-1|TRBV5-1|NA|few|14
TGTGCCAGCAGCTTAGGGGGGATGAACACTGAAGCTTTCTTT
CASSLGGMNTEAFF
>TRBJ2-2|TRBV9|NA|NA|13
TGTGCCAGCAGAGCCGGGACTTCCGGGGAGCTGTTTTTT
CASRAGTSGELFF
>TRBJ2-3|TRBV5-1|TRBD1|NA|15
TGCGCCAGCAGCGTAAGGGGGCTGGGCACAGATACGCAGTATTTT
CASSVRGLGTDTQYF
>TRBJ1-4|TRBV4-2|NA|NA|16
TGTGCCAGCAGCCAAGACGTGCGGCAGGGCGATGGAAAACTGTTTTTT
CASSQDVRQGDGKLFF
>TRBJ1-5|TRBV7-2|NA|NA|13
TGTGCCAGCAGCTTAGTAACAAATCAGCCCCAGCATTTT
CASSLVTNQPQHF
>TRBJ2-7|TRBV5-1|NA|few|13
TGCGCCAGCAGCTTGGCTGCGGGATACGAGCAGTACTTC
CASSLAAGYEQYF
>TRBJ1-6|TRBV28|TRBD1|NA|14
TGTGCCAGCAGGTCCGGGACAGGGAATTCACCCCTCCACTTT
CASRSGTGNSPLHF
>TRBJ2-3|TRBV29-1|TRBD2|large|15
TGCAGCGTTGGAGGAACACTAGCGGGGGGCGATACGCAGTATTTT
CSVGGTLAGGDTQYF
>TRBJ1-1|TRBV14|NA|NA|11
TGTGCCAGCAGCCAGGGGACAATTTCTTTCTTT
CASSQGTISFF
>TRBJ1-3|TRBV6-5|TRBD1|NA|13
TGTGCCAGCAGCTGGGACAGGGGAAACACCATATATTTT
CASSWDRGNTIYF
>TRBJ1-1|TRBV18|NA|NA|13
TGTGCCAGCTCTCCGGCCGTGAACACTGAAGCTTTCTTT
CASSPAVNTEAFF
>TRBJ1-2|TRBV5-3|NA|NA|14
TGTGCCAGAAGCTTGCACCAGGGAAACTATGGCTACACCTTC
CARSLHQGNYGYTF